The 4 T cell receptor beta chains in this list originate from one sample, sequenced in a study of CD4+ T cells in melanoma. Data came from immunoSEQ multiplex PCR; TCRdb stores just in-frame clones and leaves some out. The table shows 140,000 or so clones, with about 90% occurring only once. These receptors came from a human donor with melanoma.

J is TRBJ2-1 and V is TRBV9; no definite D call. Germline V gene lookup returns CDR1 SGDLS and CDR2 YYNGEE. This CDR3 has 16 amino acids. The V gene lost 3 bases and the J gene lost 7 bases, with 20 bases spanning the gap. Here the CDR3 DNA reads TGTGCCAGCAGCGCCCAAGTACCAGGTTTGGGAAATGAGCAGTTCTTC. Protein sequence: CASSAQVPGLGNEQFF.

V gene TRBV7-8 combines with J gene TRBJ1-1; D is uncertain. The CDR3 has 13 amino acids. V lost 4 bases to trimming and J lost 1 base, with 7 bases between them. Germline values: CDR1 SGHVS, CDR2 FQNEAQ. The CDR3 reads CASSSRENTEAFF. The CDR3 nucleotides are TGTGCCAGCAGCTCCAGAGAGAACACTGAAGCTTTCTTT.

This chain links TRBV5-1 with TRBJ1-2; 7 bases are shared with TRBD1. With V trimmed by 2 bases and J by 1 base, 11 bases remained unmatched. Germline loops: CDR1 SGHRS, CDR2 YFSETQ. The CDR3 covers 17 residues. In nucleotides, the CDR3 is TGCGCCAGCAGCTTAACCGTAGGACAGGCGATTAACTATGGCTACACCTTC. This codes for CASSLTVGQAINYGYTF.

The chain links TRBV29-1 to TRBJ1-1; no reliable D call. V was shortened by 4 bases and J by 7 bases, with 10 bases between the two germline ends. The CDR3 spans 11 residues. CDR1 is SQVTM, CDR2 ANQGSEA, per germline. This CDR3 is CSVVITLEAFF. CDR3 in DNA: TGCAGCGTTGTAATTACCCTTGAAGCTTTCTTT.